These 14 T cell receptor beta chains were sequenced from one sample in a study of Tregs in tolerant kidney transplant recipients (dated by TCRdb to 2018 to 2020). Preparation of the library involved the immunoSEQ multiplex PCR assay. This is the immuneACCESS table as TCRdb keeps it, with only in-frame sequences that have V and J called. A part of the clones is gone; compared with another copy, unresolved V genes explain less than half, and the rest is unexplained. Recorded for this sample are fewer than 20,000 clones; around 49% of them occurred a single time. The ten most abundant clones make up about 3.3% of the sample. The time point label, read with the paper, signifies: blood sample drawn before combined kidney and bone marrow transplant. In bulk CFSE mixed lymphocyte reactions, CFSE-labeled recipient PBMCs were cocultured with irradiated donor PBMCs for six to seven days, then stained for CD3/CD4/CD8 and FACS-sorted.

These receptors have no known antigen. The specimen was CD4+ T cells from blood cultured with allogeneic cells, collected before the transplant. The receptors stem from a human patient who received a combined kidney and bone marrow transplant.

This clone was detected only once. The chain carries TRBV29-1 and TRBJ2-3; 7 bases match TRBD1. The CDR3 loop spans 12 amino acids. V dropped 7 bases and J dropped 6; count of bases not matched to a gene: 7. Germline loops: CDR1 SQVTM, CDR2 ANQGSEA. Here the CDR3 DNA reads TGCAGCGCCGGGACAGTCCCGGATACGCAGTATTTT. It is translated as CSAGTVPDTQYF.

This clone was seen a few times. Here the CDR3 reads CAISDGAGYEQYF. As DNA, the CDR3 is TGTGCCATCAGTGATGGGGCTGGGTACGAGCAGTACTTC. The J gene is TRBJ2-7, the V gene TRBV10-3; perhaps TRBD1 as D (5 bases). CDR3 size: 13 residues. V was clipped by 3 bases and J by 4 bases, with 10 bases between them. Germline V CDR1 and CDR2: ENHRY, SYGVKD.

The chain uses TRBV5-1 and TRBJ2-7, with TRBD1 matching over 11 bases. Germline lookup yields CDR1 SGHRS and CDR2 YFSETQ. V lost 4 bases, J lost 3 bases, and 6 bases stayed unmatched. The CDR3 covers 15 residues. Here the CDR3 reads CASSPGDRGGYEQYF. The CDR3 nucleotides read TGCGCCAGCAGCCCAGGGGACAGGGGGGGCTACGAGCAGTACTTC. The variable domain in full, with the rest retrieved from reference TRBV5-1 and TRBJ2-7, is KAGVTQTPRYLIKTRGQQVTLSCSPISGHRSVSWYQQTPGQGLQFLFEYFSETQRNKGNFPGRFSGRQFSNSRSEMNVSTLELGDSALYLCASSPGDRGGYEQYFGPGTRLTVT.

Of note for this clone: The junction departs from germline at one end; a sequencing error may be responsible. Other DNA sequences in this sample translate to the same CDR3. The V and J genes are TRBV6-5 and TRBJ1-6; D not resolved. CDR1 and CDR2 (germline): MNHEY, SVGAGI. The CDR3 runs to 15 residues. In DNA, the CDR3 is TGTGCCAGCAGTTACCTCGGGGTTGGGTATTCCCCCCTCCACTTT. It translates to CASSYLGVGYSPLHF.

This chain connects TRBV6-5 to TRBJ2-3; TRBD2 matches 9 bases. In germline, CDR1 is MNHEY, CDR2 SVGAGI. The CDR3 has 13 residues. V shed 8 bases, J shed 1 base, and the junction held 1 base outside the gene matches. The CDR3 region has the DNA TGTGCCAGCGAGCGGGGGGGCACAGATACGCAGTATTTT. Its protein is CASERGGTDTQYF.

The chain joins TRBV7-9 to TRBJ2-1; TRBD1 matches at 11 bases. From germline, CDR1 is SEHNR and CDR2 FQNEAQ (reference sequence). The CDR3 contains 15 residues. With V trimmed by 6 bases and J by 5 bases, 6 bases remained unmatched. CDR3 coding DNA: TGTGCCAGCAGTTGGGGGGACAGGGGGAACAATGAGCAGTTCTTC. Its protein product is CASSWGDRGNNEQFF.

The chain combines TRBV2 with TRBJ2-2; TRBD1 is a possible D gene (5 bases). This CDR3 has 15 residues. Germline CDR1 is SNHLY and CDR2 is FYNNEI. V was trimmed by 7 bases and J by 2 bases, leaving 14 bases between them. CDR3 protein: CASTIQAPNTGELFF. The CDR3 coding sequence is TGTGCCAGCACAATACAGGCCCCTAACACCGGGGAGCTGTTTTTT.

The chain uses TRBV5-5 and TRBJ2-3, with D tentatively TRBD1 (5 bases). CDR3 length: 13 residues. The germline gives CDR1 SGHKS, CDR2 YYEKEE (reference sequence). V was trimmed by 4 bases and J by 4 bases, leaving 10 bases between them. This CDR3 reads CASSGHSPDTQYF. The CDR3 DNA reads TGTGCCAGCAGCGGACATAGCCCAGATACGCAGTATTTT.

The chain joins TRBV2 to TRBJ1-1; 10 bases fit TRBD1. The CDR3 spans 15 residues. The V gene's germline CDR1 is SNHLY and CDR2 FYNNEI. V was pared by 5 bases and J by 4 bases, with 7 bases of the junction left unmatched. This CDR3 is CASSPGQGVLTEAFF. The CDR3 nucleotides read TGTGCCAGCAGTCCTGGACAGGGGGTGCTCACTGAAGCTTTCTTT.

The chain is built from TRBV15 and TRBJ2-5; no reliable D call. This CDR3 has 14 amino acids. Trimming stripped 4 bases from V and 1 base from J, with 10 bases between. Germline V lookup: CDR1 LNHNV, CDR2 YYDKDF (reference sequence). The CDR3 DNA sequence: TGTGCCACCAGCAACGTGGCAGTCCAAGAGACCCAGTACTTC. This encodes CATSNVAVQETQYF.

This rearrangement joins TRBV2 to TRBJ2-3; no clear D gene. Germline assignment: CDR1 SNHLY and CDR2 FYNNEI. V lost 6 bases, J lost 4 bases, and 11 bases lay in between. The CDR3 sequence is 13 residues long. CDR3 amino acids: CASSLGFPDTQYF. The CDR3 DNA sequence: TGTGCCAGCAGCCTCGGGTTTCCAGATACGCAGTATTTT.

The chain is built from TRBV27 and TRBJ1-2; 9 nucleotides align to TRBD1. Germline values: CDR1 MNHEY, CDR2 SMNVEV (reference sequence). The CDR3 sequence is 15 residues long. The V segment lost 5 bases and the J segment 3 bases; nucleotides outside the gene matches: 7. The DNA for the CDR3 is TGTGCCAGCAGTCGAGGACAGGGGTGGGACTATGGCTACACCTTC. Its translation is CASSRGQGWDYGYTF.

The chain carries TRBV4-3 and TRBJ2-1; 8 nucleotides match TRBD1. Trimming cost V 2 bases and J 5 bases; bases outside gene matches: 5. The germline V gene has CDR1 LGHNA and CDR2 YSLEER. The CDR3 sequence is 15 residues long. The CDR3: CASSQSDRAHNEQFF. CDR3 sequence (DNA): TGCGCCAGCAGCCAATCGGACAGGGCCCACAATGAGCAGTTCTTC.

CDR3 sequence (DNA): TGTGCCAGCAGCTTAAACGGGTACAATGAGCAGTTCTTC. It encodes CASSLNGYNEQFF. This chain uses TRBV7-3 with TRBJ2-1, with no clear D. The ends were cut back, 1 base at V and 4 bases at J, with 5 bases in the middle. The CDR3 covers 13 residues. Germline-derived CDR1 and CDR2 are SGHTA and FQGTGA.